Many counts were recorded for the clone carrying this T cell receptor beta chain. The entry originates in a study of T-cell reconstitution after alpha-beta-depleted transplantation in children. The CDR3 loop spans 13 amino acids. The germline V gene encodes CDR1 SGHRS and CDR2 YFSETQ. V lost 4 bases and J lost 12; bases outside the gene matches: 9. TCRbeta library construction was performed incorporating unique molecular identifiers. TCRdb redid the calling of the PCR reads with MiXCR, one entry per CDR3 protein. Counted here are 450,000 to 600,000 distinct CDR3 sequences, about 16% occurring once; the ten biggest clones make up 3.3%.

This sequence was found in a human donor who donated a stem cell graft to a child with acute lymphoblastic leukemia. The rearrangement uses TRBV5-1 and TRBJ2-1; 8 bases align to TRBD1. The sequencing here drew on PBMCs from the stem cell graft donor, taken from the stem cell graft. DNA for the CDR3: TGCGCCAGCAGCCTGCTTGTCGGGACAGGGCAGTTCTTC. Translated: CASSLLVGTGQFF. Using reference TRBV5-1 and TRBJ2-1 for the parts outside the CDR3, the full variable domain is KAGVTQTPRYLIKTRGQQVTLSCSPISGHRSVSWYQQTPGQGLQFLFEYFSETQRNKGNFPGRFSGRQFSNSRSEMNVSTLELGDSALYLCASSLLVGTGQFFGPGTRLTVL.